Detailed here is one TCR beta chain. What it recognizes is unknown. Some clones are missing from TCRdb's copy, which holds only in-frame ones; the method was immunoSEQ multiplex PCR. The sample holds around 11,000 clones; around four fifths are singletons and the top ten take roughly a tenth. Germline V CDR1 and CDR2: MDHEN, SYDVKM. Trimming pared 1 base from V and 1 base from J, leaving 11 bases between. The CDR3 length is 16 residues. The source of the sample is a study of OX40 agonist ivuxolimab in advanced cancers. Whole-study findings and limits: Researchers report that CD8+ T cells had, on average, more expanded clones than CD4+.

The chain joins TRBV28 to TRBJ2-1; D is perhaps TRBD1 (6 bases). The TCR originated in an adult with an advanced solid tumor such as melanoma, head and neck, liver or kidney cancer. Specimen: CD4+ or CD8+ T cells sorted from blood, collected in a trial of the OX40 agonist ivuxolimab. The CDR3 DNA reads TGTGCCAGCAGTTTATTAACAGGGCGGTCCTACAATGAGCAGTTCTTC. Translated: CASSLLTGRSYNEQFF.